This is a list of T cell receptor beta chains from one sample in a study of cytomegalovirus exposure and HLA in healthy donors. The protocol was immunoSEQ multiplex PCR, while the TCRdb copy is restricted to in-frame clones and leaves out a portion. The repertoire holds over 150,000 clones, with 65% to 75% as singletons. Material: PBMCs. The receptors come from a man under 40 in good health and CMV-seronegative. The CDR3 runs from the conserved cysteine through the conserved F or W. The D gene is left open where the match is weak. A clone size is listed for some rows: how often the clone was seen (once, few, many), or a class if it is expanded.

CDR3 protein	CDR3 DNA	clone size	D gene	V gene	J gene
CASSQVVGTNYGYTF	TGCGCCAGCAGCCAAGTTGTCGGTACTAACTATGGCTACACCTTC	.	.	TRBV4-1	TRBJ1-2
CASSKHGGNEQFF	TGTGCCAGCAGTAAGCACGGTGGCAATGAGCAGTTCTTC	.	.	TRBV6-4	TRBJ2-1
CASSQQGVESDTQYF	TGCGCCAGCAGCCAACAGGGGGTTGAGTCAGATACGCAGTATTTT	few	TRBD1	TRBV5-1	TRBJ2-3
CASSQGQHYGYTF	TGTGCCAGCAGCCAAGGACAGCACTATGGCTACACCTTC	.	.	TRBV28	TRBJ1-2
CASSVGQTNSPLHF	TGCGCCAGCAGCGTGGGACAGACGAATTCACCCCTCCACTTT	once	TRBD1	TRBV5-1	TRBJ1-6
CSVKDRSRTEAFF	TGCAGCGTTAAGGACAGGTCGCGGACTGAAGCTTTCTTT	.	TRBD1	TRBV29-1	TRBJ1-1
CASSLYSGHRSYEQYF	TGTGCCAGCAGCTTGTATTCGGGACACCGCTCCTACGAGCAGTACTTC	.	.	TRBV7-2	TRBJ2-7
CASSSLPGHKNNEQFF	TGTGCCAGCAGCTCACTACCGGGACACAAGAACAATGAGCAGTTCTTC	once	.	TRBV13	TRBJ2-1
CAWSLPPSREQYF	TGTGCCTGGAGTCTCCCACCTAGCCGCGAGCAGTACTTC	.	.	TRBV30	TRBJ2-7
CASKAGGQNSPLHF	TGTGCCAGCAAGGCGGGCGGTCAAAATTCACCCCTCCACTTT	few	.	TRBV2	TRBJ1-6
CASSLGLGDGYTF	TGTGCCAGCAGTCTCGGACTCGGAGATGGCTACACCTTC	.	.	TRBV28	TRBJ1-2
CASSLMGARTNEKLFF	TGTGCCAGCAGCTTAATGGGGGCGCGGACTAATGAAAAACTGTTTTTT	once	.	TRBV11-2	TRBJ1-4
CASSLPPEAGWNEQFF	TGTGCCAGCAGCTTACCTCCGGAAGCGGGGTGGAATGAGCAGTTCTTC	.	TRBD2	TRBV11-2	TRBJ2-1
CSVLAGWEPEQFF	TGCAGCGTTCTAGCGGGGTGGGAACCTGAGCAGTTCTTC	.	TRBD2	TRBV29-1	TRBJ2-1
CASRELDRDTQYF	TGTGCCAGCAGGGAACTAGATAGGGATACGCAGTATTTT	.	.	TRBV6-1	TRBJ2-3
CAISEDSNYGYTF	TGTGCCATCAGTGAGGACAGTAACTATGGCTACACCTTC	.	.	TRBV10-3	TRBJ1-2
CASSPGTGNTGELFF	TGTGCCAGCTCACCAGGGACAGGGAACACCGGGGAGCTGTTTTTT	.	TRBD1	TRBV18	TRBJ2-2
CASSIDGQVVYNEQFF	TGTGCCAGTAGTATAGACGGACAGGTGGTATACAATGAGCAGTTCTTC	.	TRBD1	TRBV19	TRBJ2-1
CASSSTSGASSYNEQFF	TGTGCCAGCAGCTCAACTAGCGGGGCGAGCTCCTACAATGAGCAGTTCTTC	.	TRBD2	TRBV9	TRBJ2-1
CASSDRGVYSNQPQHF	TGTGCCAGCAGCGACAGGGGCGTTTATAGCAATCAGCCCCAGCATTTT	.	TRBD1	TRBV19	TRBJ1-5
CASSQGPYNEQFF	TGTGCCAGCAGCCAAGGTCCATACAATGAGCAGTTCTTC	.	.	TRBV14	TRBJ2-1
CASSFGSEVSGNTIYF	TGCGCCAGCAGCTTTGGCAGTGAGGTCTCTGGAAACACCATATATTTT	.	.	TRBV5-1	TRBJ1-3
CASSLWGHQNTGELFF	TGCGCCAGCAGCTTGTGGGGACACCAAAACACCGGGGAGCTGTTTTTT	few	.	TRBV5-1	TRBJ2-2
CASSLEPSKKAFF	TGTGCCAGCAGCTTAGAGCCAAGCAAGAAAGCTTTCTTT	.	.	TRBV7-9	TRBJ1-1
CASSEVASTDTQYF	TGTGCCAGTAGTGAGGTGGCTAGCACAGATACGCAGTATTTT	.	.	TRBV19	TRBJ2-3
CASSLIPGQGGYTF	TGTGCCAGCAGCTTAATACCGGGACAGGGCGGCTACACCTTC	.	TRBD1	TRBV28	TRBJ1-2
CASRDRGRDTEAFF	TGTGCCAGCAGGGACAGGGGGCGTGACACTGAAGCTTTCTTT	.	TRBD1	TRBV28	TRBJ1-1
CASSLASRQPQHF	TGTGCCAGCAGTTTAGCGAGTCGCCAGCCCCAGCATTTT	.	.	TRBV27	TRBJ1-5
CASSAGDSGEQYF	TGTGCCAGCAGCGCCGGGGACAGTGGAGAGCAGTACTTC	few	TRBD1	TRBV9	TRBJ2-7
CASSPSGGADTQYF	TGTGCCAGCAGCCCTAGCGGGGGGGCTGATACGCAGTATTTT	few	TRBD2	TRBV7-3	TRBJ2-3
CASSPGQGVVYEQYF	TGTGCCAGCTCACCCGGACAGGGGGTTGTCTACGAGCAGTACTTC	.	TRBD1	TRBV18	TRBJ2-7
CASTRTGYSNQPQHF	TGTGCCAGTACCAGGACAGGGTATAGCAATCAGCCCCAGCATTTT	.	TRBD1	TRBV19	TRBJ1-5
CASSLTSGVTGELFF	TGTGCCAGCAGCTTAACTAGCGGGGTAACCGGGGAGCTGTTTTTT	.	TRBD2	TRBV7-9	TRBJ2-2
CASSSPGVSGEQYF	TGTGCCAGCAGTTCCCCAGGGGTCTCCGGCGAGCAGTACTTC	once	.	TRBV28	TRBJ2-7
CASSLDSGTLRATGELFF	TGTGCCAGCAGCTTGGATAGCGGGACCTTAAGGGCGACCGGGGAGCTGTTTTTT	once	TRBD2	TRBV5-6	TRBJ2-2
CASSQDRATDTQYF	TGTGCCAGCAGCCAAGACAGGGCCACAGATACGCAGTATTTT	.	TRBD1	TRBV7-3	TRBJ2-3
CASSSRGPGNTIYF	TGTGCCAGCAGTTCCAGGGGGCCCGGAAACACCATATATTTT	once	TRBD1	TRBV27	TRBJ1-3
CASSEAGGRDEQFF	TGTGCCAGCAGTGAAGCGGGGGGAAGAGATGAGCAGTTCTTC	.	.	TRBV6-1	TRBJ2-1
CASSSEGGPRMYQHF	TGTGCCAGCAGTTCCGAGGGCGGACCCCGAATGTACCAGCATTTT	.	.	TRBV6-6	TRBJ1-5
CASSSDRGYGYPF	TGTGCCAGCAGCTCAGACAGGGGCTATGGCTACCCCTTC	few	TRBD1	TRBV5-6	TRBJ1-2
CASSFQMWERPQHF	TGTGCCAGCAGTTTCCAAATGTGGGAGCGACCCCAGCATTTT	.	.	TRBV28	TRBJ1-5
CASRKTGAGELFF	TGTGCCAGTAGAAAGACAGGGGCCGGGGAGCTGTTTTTT	.	TRBD1	TRBV19	TRBJ2-2
CASRWQGLLYEQYF	TGTGCCAGCAGGTGGCAGGGACTCCTTTACGAGCAGTACTTC	.	.	TRBV2	TRBJ2-7
CASSPGGSIYNEQFF	TGTGCCAGCAGCCCGGGGGGGAGTATCTACAATGAGCAGTTCTTC	few	TRBD2	TRBV13	TRBJ2-1
CASSPLGGGDEQAGPNYGYTF	TGTGCCAGCAGTCCCCTAGGCGGCGGAGACGAACAAGCGGGTCCGAACTATGGCTACACCTTC	.	.	TRBV28	TRBJ1-2
CASSSGQYNEKLFF	TGTGCCAGCAGCTCGGGACAGTATAATGAAAAACTGTTTTTT	.	TRBD1	TRBV7-9	TRBJ1-4